The text below deals with one T cell receptor beta chain. What it binds is unknown. The record originates from a study of T cell responses to AZD1222 COVID-19 vaccine. Study-wide results and caveats: Most donors were white British and more were female, and clonal diversity was possibly underestimated.

Germline lookup yields CDR1 MGHDK and CDR2 SYGVNS. Trimming left V 1 base short and J 13 bases short, with 16 bases between. This CDR3 has 13 residues. Sequencing was performed with immunoSEQ multiplex PCR; in TCRdb, only in-frame clones are kept and a portion is missing. Among some 150,000 clones listed, roughly 90% were seen once. Source: peripheral blood, taken on day 0 of MenACWY control vaccination. The V and J genes are TRBV25-1 and TRBJ1-2, with D maybe TRBD1 (5 bases). This sequence originates from an adult in good health. CDR3 nucleotide sequence: TGTGCCAGCAGTGAATGGGGGGAGGGCCTCCTCACCTTC. Protein: CASSEWGEGLLTF.